This T cell receptor beta chain was identified during a study of blood T cell repertoires in COVID-19. About the research overall: COVID-19 samples from acute and convalescent phases originated in the United States, Italy and Spain. PBMCs, B-cell-depleted T cells, or T cells provided the cDNA or gDNA that made up the material.

In the original processing: Reference gene primer amplification gave nucleated cell count estimates. Produced via immunoSEQ multiplex PCR; TCRdb's table is partial and in-frame only. V, J and clone size are taken as reported in that table, and D and trimming were inferred from the DNA itself. This sample has about 140,000 clones, with roughly 79% found just once. The CDR3 length is 17 residues. Trimming at V came to 0 bases and at J to 5 bases, leaving 9 bases not matched to a gene. Per germline, CDR1 LGHDT and CDR2 YNNKEL (reference sequence). The sequence came from an older woman with acute or convalescent COVID-19. The chain has TRBV3-1 (or the pseudogene TRBV3-2) and TRBJ2-5; 10 nucleotides line up with TRBD1. Sequencing was carried out using peripheral blood. The CDR3 DNA reads TGTGCCAGCAGCCAAGACTGGTGGACAGGGGGAAGGGAGACCCAGTACTTC. Encoded protein: CASSQDWWTGGRETQYF.